Following are 10 T cell receptor beta chains from one sample sequenced in a study of a mutant IDH1 vaccine in newly diagnosed glioma. Measured with immunoSEQ multiplex PCR; TCRdb has only the in-frame clones, and not every one. Of about 30,000 clones in the sample, approximately 80% are singletons; the top ten hold roughly 12%. Time point in this sample: week 35, safety follow-up. The study gave 300 ug of mutant IDH1 20-mer peptide per vaccine dose, with topical imiquimod. These receptors are not linked to any known antigen. The sample was PBMCs, taken from a glioma patient whose treatment included an IDH1 peptide vaccine. These receptors all stem from a woman between 35 and 50 years old with glioma.

This clone has only one observation. The chain carries TRBV15 and TRBJ1-6; TRBD1 matches at 7 bases. V lost 3 bases, J lost 8 bases, and 4 bases stayed unmatched. The germline V gene has CDR1 LNHNV and CDR2 YYDKDF (reference sequence). CDR3 length: 14 amino acids. CDR3 protein: CATSRTGWDSPLHF. The CDR3 nucleotides read TGTGCCACCAGCAGGACAGGGTGGGATTCACCCCTCCACTTT.

V gene TRBV29-1 combines with J gene TRBJ2-1, with 8 bases matching TRBD1. Germline V CDR1 and CDR2: SQVTM, ANQGSEA. The CDR3 is 13 amino acids. The J segment lost 6 bases and the V segment lost 4 bases, leaving 5 bases of the junction unmatched. The CDR3 here is CSVGQGIGNEQFF. CDR3 nucleotide sequence: TGCAGCGTTGGACAGGGGATAGGCAATGAGCAGTTCTTC.

This sequence joins TRBV6-6 and TRBJ1-1; D is undetermined. The V and J ends lost 2 bases and 2 bases respectively, with 9 bases between them. Germline V gene lookup returns CDR1 MNHNY and CDR2 SVGAGI (reference sequence). This CDR3 spans 14 amino acids. CDR3 in amino acids: CASSYTTKNTEAFF. CDR3 in DNA: TGTGCCAGCAGTTACACTACAAAAAACACTGAAGCTTTCTTT.

The chain has TRBV4-1 and TRBJ1-2, with D unclear. Germline-derived CDR1 and CDR2 are MGHRA and YSYEKL. The CDR3 covers 17 residues. V dropped 4 bases and J dropped 7 bases, with 25 bases sitting between them. The CDR3 DNA reads as TGCGCCAGCAGCCCTTCAGACGGGCCGGGCCTATTGCTTGGCTACACCTTC. Translation: CASSPSDGPGLLLGYTF.

The chain employs TRBV5-6 and TRBJ2-7; maybe TRBD1 (5 bases). Trimming shortened V by 5 bases and J by 5 bases, and 14 bases separated the two germline ends. Germline CDR1 reads SGHDT; CDR2 reads YYEEEE. This CDR3 has 13 residues. CDR3 amino acids: CASSWGPLDEQYF. CDR3 in DNA: TGTGCCAGCAGTTGGGGCCCCTTGGACGAGCAGTACTTC.

This chain uses TRBV5-4 with TRBJ2-7; D is unclear. The CDR3 sequence is 16 residues long. Germline CDR1 SGHNT, CDR2 YYREEE (reference sequence). V was shortened by 3 bases and J by 3 bases, with 19 bases between the two germline ends. The CDR3: CASSSNPVGGYYEQYF. CDR3 DNA: TGTGCCAGCAGCTCCAATCCGGTCGGTGGCTACTACGAGCAGTACTTC.

The chain recombines TRBV10-3 with TRBJ2-2; TRBD2 agrees at 8 bases. After removal of 5 bases from V and 6 bases from J, the junction contained 8 bases not matched to a gene. Per the germline V gene, CDR1 is ENHRY and CDR2 is SYGVKD. The CDR3 spans 15 residues. This chain's CDR3 is CAISSGGPSPGELFF. The CDR3 nucleotides are TGTGCCATCAGTAGCGGGGGCCCTTCCCCCGGGGAGCTGTTTTTT.

The count of this clone is one. The V and J genes are TRBV9 and TRBJ1-5; TRBD1 agrees at 9 bases. This CDR3 comprises 15 residues. Germline assignment: CDR1 SGDLS and CDR2 YYNGEE. The ends lost 2 bases at V and 4 bases at J; junction bases unmatched: 4. The CDR3 protein is CASSVGQGWNQPQHF. CDR3 sequence (DNA): TGTGCCAGCAGCGTCGGACAGGGGTGGAATCAGCCCCAGCATTTT.

The chain couples TRBV27 to TRBJ2-7, with 12 nucleotides matching TRBD1. After removal of 1 base from V and 1 base from J, the junction contained 2 bases not matched to a gene. The CDR3 is made up of 16 amino acids. The germline gives CDR1 MNHEY, CDR2 SMNVEV (reference sequence). The CDR3 DNA follows: TGTGCCAGCAGTTTATTGGGACAGGGGGCGTCCTACGAGCAGTACTTC. As protein: CASSLLGQGASYEQYF.

The chain combines TRBV6-1 with TRBJ2-2; no clear D gene. The CDR3 extends over 13 amino acids. CDR1 and CDR2 from the germline V gene are MNHNS and SASEGT. With 4 bases removed from V and 4 bases from J, the gap between germline ends came to 7 bases. The CDR3 nucleotides are TGTGCCAGCAGTGCATTGACCACCGGGGAGCTGTTTTTT. Its translation: CASSALTTGELFF.